This T cell receptor (beta chain) is from a study of shared clonotypes between healthy human individuals. TCRdb's table, derived via immunoSEQ multiplex PCR, lists solely in-frame clones and lacks some. Of millions of clones listed, roughly 93% are singletons. Per the germline V gene, CDR1 is SGHKS and CDR2 is YYEKEE (reference sequence). The CDR3 loop spans 14 amino acids. Trimming cost V 0 bases and J 6 bases, with 11 bases left between them. Every donor was a Caucasian adult from Nashville, Tennessee. Sequencing used naive CD4+ T cells from PBMCs. As for subset: CD45RA+ positively selected. This receptor was identified in a man aged 18 to 35 in good health. Some clones in this sample may be carry-over from other donors' samples. This chain links TRBV5-5 with TRBJ2-3; D is undetermined. CDR3 sequence reads: CASSLALGLDTQYF. Written as DNA, the CDR3 is TGTGCCAGCAGCTTGGCCTTGGGATTGGATACGCAGTATTTT.